This paragraph reports one TCR beta chain. The entry originates in a study of shared clonotypes between healthy human individuals. CD45RO negativity and positive selection for CCR7 defined naive CD8 cells, a population that excluded terminally differentiated effector memory CD45RA+ cells. Profiled with immunoSEQ multiplex PCR; TCRdb holds only in-frame clones, not every one. The sample has roughly 2.1 million clones; approximately 94% are singletons. The CDR3 sequence is 11 residues long. V was pared by 6 bases and J by 9 bases, with 9 bases between. Germline CDR1 is MNHNY and CDR2 is SVGAGI (reference sequence).

The sequence derives from a man between 18 and 29 years old in good health. Some clones in this sample may be carry-over from other donors' samples. The gene calls are TRBV6-6 and TRBJ2-1, with D unresolved. The sample was naive CD8+ T cells from PBMCs. CDR3 loop: CASSQSSEQFF. CDR3 in DNA: TGTGCCAGCAGCCAGAGCAGTGAGCAGTTCTTC.